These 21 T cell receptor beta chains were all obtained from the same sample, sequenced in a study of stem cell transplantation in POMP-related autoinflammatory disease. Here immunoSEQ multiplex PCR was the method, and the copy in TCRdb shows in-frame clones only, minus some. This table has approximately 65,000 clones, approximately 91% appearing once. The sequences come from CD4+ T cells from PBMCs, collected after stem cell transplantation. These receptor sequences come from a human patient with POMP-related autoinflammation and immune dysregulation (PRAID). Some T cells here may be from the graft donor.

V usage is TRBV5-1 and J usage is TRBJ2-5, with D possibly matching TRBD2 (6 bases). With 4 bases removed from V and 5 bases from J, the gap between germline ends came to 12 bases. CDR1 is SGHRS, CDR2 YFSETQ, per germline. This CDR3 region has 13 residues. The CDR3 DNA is TGCGCCAGCAGCGGGCTAGCGTCCGAGACCCAGTACTTC. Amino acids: CASSGLASETQYF.

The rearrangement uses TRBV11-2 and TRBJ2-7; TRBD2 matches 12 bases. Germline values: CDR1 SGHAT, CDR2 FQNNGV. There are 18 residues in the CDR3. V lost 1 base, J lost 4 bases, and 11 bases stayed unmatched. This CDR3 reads CASSLGWLAGGPGYEQYV. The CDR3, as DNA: TGTGCCAGCAGCTTAGGCTGGCTAGCGGGGGGGCCGGGGTACGAGCAGTACGTC.

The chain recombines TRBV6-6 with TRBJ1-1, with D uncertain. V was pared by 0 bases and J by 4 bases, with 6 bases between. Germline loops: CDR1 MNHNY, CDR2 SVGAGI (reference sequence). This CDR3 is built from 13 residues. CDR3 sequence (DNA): TGTGCCAGCAGTTACTCGGGGTCCACTGAAGCTTTCTTT. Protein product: CASSYSGSTEAFF.

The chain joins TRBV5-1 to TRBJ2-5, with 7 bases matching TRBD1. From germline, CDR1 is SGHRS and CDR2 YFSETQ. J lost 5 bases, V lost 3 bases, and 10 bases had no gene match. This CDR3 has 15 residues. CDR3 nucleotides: TGCGCCAGCAGCTGGCAGGGACAGTGGAAGGAGACCCAGTACTTC. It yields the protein CASSWQGQWKETQYF. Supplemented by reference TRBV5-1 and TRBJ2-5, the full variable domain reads KAGVTQTPRYLIKTRGQQVTLSCSPISGHRSVSWYQQTPGQGLQFLFEYFSETQRNKGNFPGRFSGRQFSNSRSEMNVSTLELGDSALYLCASSWQGQWKETQYFGPGTRLLVL.

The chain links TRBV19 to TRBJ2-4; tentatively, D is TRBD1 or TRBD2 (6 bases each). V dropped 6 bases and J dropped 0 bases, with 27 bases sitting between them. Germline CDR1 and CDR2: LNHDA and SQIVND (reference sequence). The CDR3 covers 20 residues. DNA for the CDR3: TGTGCCAGTAGCTCTACCCCGGGGGCTAAGGGGGAACTAGCCAAAAACATTCAGTACTTC. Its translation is CASSSTPGAKGELAKNIQYF.

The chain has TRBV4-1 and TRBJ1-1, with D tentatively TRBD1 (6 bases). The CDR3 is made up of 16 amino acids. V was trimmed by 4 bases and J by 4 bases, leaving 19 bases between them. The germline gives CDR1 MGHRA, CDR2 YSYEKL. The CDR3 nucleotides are TGCGCCAGCAGCCCTGAGGGGGGCTTTGGGGGCACTGAAGCTTTCTTT. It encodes CASSPEGGFGGTEAFF.

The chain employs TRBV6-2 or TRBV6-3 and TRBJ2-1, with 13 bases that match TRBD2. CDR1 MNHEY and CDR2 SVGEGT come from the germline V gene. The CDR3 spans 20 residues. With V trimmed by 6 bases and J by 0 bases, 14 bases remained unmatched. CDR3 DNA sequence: TGTGCCAGCAGCCTCACTAGCGGGAGGGCCCTTACTTACTCCTACAATGAGCAGTTCTTC. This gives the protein CASSLTSGRALTYSYNEQFF.

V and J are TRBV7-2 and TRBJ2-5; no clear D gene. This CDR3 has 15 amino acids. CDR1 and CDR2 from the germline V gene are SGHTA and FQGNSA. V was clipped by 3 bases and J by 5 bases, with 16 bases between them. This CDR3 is CASSFRGNLGETQYF. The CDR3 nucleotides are TGTGCCAGCAGCTTCCGTGGTAACTTAGGGGAGACCCAGTACTTC.

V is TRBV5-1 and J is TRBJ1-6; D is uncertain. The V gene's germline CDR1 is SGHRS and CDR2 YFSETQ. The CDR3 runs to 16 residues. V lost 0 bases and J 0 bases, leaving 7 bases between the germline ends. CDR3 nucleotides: TGCGCCAGCAGCTTGGCCACGAGCTCCTATAATTCACCCCTCCACTTT. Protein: CASSLATSSYNSPLHF.

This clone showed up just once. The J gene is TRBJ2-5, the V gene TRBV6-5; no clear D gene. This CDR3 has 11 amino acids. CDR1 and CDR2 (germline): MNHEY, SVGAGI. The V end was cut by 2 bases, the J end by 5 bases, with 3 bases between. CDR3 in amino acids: CASSYRETQYF. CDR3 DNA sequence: TGTGCCAGCAGTTACAGGGAGACCCAGTACTTC.

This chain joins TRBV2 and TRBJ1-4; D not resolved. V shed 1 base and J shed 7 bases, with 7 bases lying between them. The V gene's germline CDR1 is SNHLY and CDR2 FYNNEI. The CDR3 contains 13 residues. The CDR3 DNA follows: TGTGCCAGCAGTGAAGTGGTTGGTGAAAAACTGTTTTTT. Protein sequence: CASSEVVGEKLFF.

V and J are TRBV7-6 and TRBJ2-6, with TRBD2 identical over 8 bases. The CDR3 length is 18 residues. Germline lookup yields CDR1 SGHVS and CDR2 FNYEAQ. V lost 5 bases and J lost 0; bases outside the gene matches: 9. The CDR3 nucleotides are TGTGCCAGCAGCCCCCGGGGGGGTACTATCTCTGGGGCCAACGTCCTGACTTTC. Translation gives CASSPRGGTISGANVLTF. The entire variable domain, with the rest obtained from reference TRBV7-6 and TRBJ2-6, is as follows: GAGVSQSPRYKVTKRGQDVALRCDPISGHVSLYWYRQALGQGPEFLTYFNYEAQQDKSGLPNDRFSAERPEGSISTLTIQRTEQRDSAMYRCASSPRGGTISGANVLTFGAGSRLTVL.

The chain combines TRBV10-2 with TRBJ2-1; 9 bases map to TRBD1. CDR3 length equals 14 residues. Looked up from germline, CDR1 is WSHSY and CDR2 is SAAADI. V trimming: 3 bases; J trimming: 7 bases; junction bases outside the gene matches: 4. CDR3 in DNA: TGCGCCAGCAGTGATGGGACAGGGAGGAATGAGCAGTTCTTC. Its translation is CASSDGTGRNEQFF.

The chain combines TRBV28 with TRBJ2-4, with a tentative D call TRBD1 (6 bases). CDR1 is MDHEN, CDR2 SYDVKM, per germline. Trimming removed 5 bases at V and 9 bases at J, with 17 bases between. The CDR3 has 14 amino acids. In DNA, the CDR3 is TGTGCCAGCAGTCCGGACAGAACCCAAACCATTCAGTACTTC. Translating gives CASSPDRTQTIQYF.

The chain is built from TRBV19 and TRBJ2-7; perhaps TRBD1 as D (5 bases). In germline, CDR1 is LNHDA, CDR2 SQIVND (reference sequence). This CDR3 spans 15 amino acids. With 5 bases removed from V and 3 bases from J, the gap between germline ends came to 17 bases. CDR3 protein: CASSPDGHPGYEQYF. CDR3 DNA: TGTGCCAGTAGTCCGGACGGACATCCAGGCTACGAGCAGTACTTC.

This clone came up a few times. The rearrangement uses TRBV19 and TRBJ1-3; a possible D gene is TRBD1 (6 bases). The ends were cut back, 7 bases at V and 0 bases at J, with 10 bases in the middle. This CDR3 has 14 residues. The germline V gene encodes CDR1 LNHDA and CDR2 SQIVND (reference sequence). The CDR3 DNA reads TGTGCCAGTAAGGACAGATCCTCTGGAAACACCATATATTTT. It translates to CASKDRSSGNTIYF.

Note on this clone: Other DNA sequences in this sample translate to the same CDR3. The CDR3 bases are TGCGCCAGCAGCTTGGGTTCTGGGGCCAACGTCCTGACTTTC. Its protein product is CASSLGSGANVLTF. The rearrangement links TRBV5-1 to TRBJ2-6; no clear D gene. Germline-derived CDR1 and CDR2 are SGHRS and YFSETQ. The CDR3 sequence is 14 residues long. V was cut by 0 bases and J by 1 base, with 2 bases left in between.

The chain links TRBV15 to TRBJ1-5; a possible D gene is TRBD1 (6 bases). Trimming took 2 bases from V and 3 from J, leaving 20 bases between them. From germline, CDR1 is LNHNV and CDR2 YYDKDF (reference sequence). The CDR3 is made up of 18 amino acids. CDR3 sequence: CATSRMRGTGFDNQPQHF. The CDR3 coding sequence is TGTGCCACCAGCAGAATGCGGGGTACAGGGTTCGACAATCAGCCCCAGCATTTT.

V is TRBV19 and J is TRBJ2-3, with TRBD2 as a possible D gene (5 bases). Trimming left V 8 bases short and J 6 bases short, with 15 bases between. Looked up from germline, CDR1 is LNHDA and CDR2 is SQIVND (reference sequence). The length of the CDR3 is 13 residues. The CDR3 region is CASEGARTDTQYF. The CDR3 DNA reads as TGTGCCAGTGAGGGAGCACGGACCGATACGCAGTATTTT.

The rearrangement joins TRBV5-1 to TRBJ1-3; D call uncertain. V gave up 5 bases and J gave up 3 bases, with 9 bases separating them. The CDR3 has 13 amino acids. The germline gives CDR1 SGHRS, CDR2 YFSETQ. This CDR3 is CASRPASGNTIYF. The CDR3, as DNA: TGCGCCAGCAGGCCGGCCAGTGGAAACACCATATATTTT. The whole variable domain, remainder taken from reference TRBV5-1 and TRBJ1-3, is KAGVTQTPRYLIKTRGQQVTLSCSPISGHRSVSWYQQTPGQGLQFLFEYFSETQRNKGNFPGRFSGRQFSNSRSEMNVSTLELGDSALYLCASRPASGNTIYFGEGSWLTVV.

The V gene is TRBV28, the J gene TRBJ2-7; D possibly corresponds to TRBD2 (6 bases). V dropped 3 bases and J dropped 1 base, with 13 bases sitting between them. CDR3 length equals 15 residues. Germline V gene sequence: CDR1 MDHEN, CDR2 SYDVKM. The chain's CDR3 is CASSFQRAGSYEQYF. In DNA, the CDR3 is TGTGCCAGCAGTTTCCAGCGGGCGGGGTCCTACGAGCAGTACTTC. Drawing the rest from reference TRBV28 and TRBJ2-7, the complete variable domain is DVKVTQSSRYLVKRTGEKVFLECVQDMDHENMFWYRQDPGLGLRLIYFSYDVKMKEKGDIPEGYSVSREKKERFSLILESASTNQTSMYLCASSFQRAGSYEQYFGPGTRLTVT.